These 24 T cell receptor beta chains share one sample of origin, sequenced in a study of blood T cell repertoires in COVID-19. Measured with immunoSEQ multiplex PCR; TCRdb has only the in-frame clones, and not every one. The table includes approximately 210,000 clones, more than 75% detected once. Material for sequencing was PBMCs or T cells enriched from blood (not recorded which). Receptors originate from a man aged 30-40 years with acute COVID-19.

This clone was found a few times. V is TRBV6-5 and J is TRBJ1-2, with 7 bases identical to TRBD1. CDR1 MNHEY and CDR2 SVGAGI come from the germline V gene. This CDR3 is 14 amino acids long. The J segment lost 4 bases and the V segment lost 7 bases, leaving 9 bases of the junction unmatched. This CDR3 reads CASTPQGEPYGYTF. The CDR3 DNA sequence: TGTGCCAGCACCCCTCAGGGGGAGCCCTATGGCTACACCTTC.

This clone was detected a few times. The chain has TRBV28 and TRBJ2-7, with D hard to call. This CDR3 has 13 residues. The germline gives CDR1 MDHEN, CDR2 SYDVKM. V lost 7 bases to trimming and J lost 4 bases, with 14 bases between them. The CDR3 nucleotides are TGTGCCAGCAAATTCGTCTTCTCTTACGAGCAGTACTTC. This sequence encodes CASKFVFSYEQYF.

This rearrangement joins TRBV27 to TRBJ1-1; TRBD1 agrees at 11 bases. The CDR3 runs 14 residues. From germline, CDR1 is MNHEY and CDR2 SMNVEV (reference sequence). V trimming: 6 bases; J trimming: 4 bases; junction bases outside the gene matches: 4. The DNA for the CDR3 is TGTGCCAGCAGGCCCGGGACAGGGGGCACTGAAGCTTTCTTT. It is translated as CASRPGTGGTEAFF.

The genes are TRBV11-2 and TRBJ1-1; unclear D gene. Trimming left V 5 bases short and J 4 bases short, with 14 bases between. Germline V lookup: CDR1 SGHAT, CDR2 FQNNGV. This CDR3 is built from 14 residues. CDR3 region: CASSPAGKVTEAFF. The CDR3 coding sequence is TGTGCCAGCAGCCCAGCCGGGAAGGTCACTGAAGCTTTCTTT.

The chain carries TRBV3-1 (or the pseudogene TRBV3-2) and TRBJ1-6; TRBD1 aligns across 9 bases. The CDR3 is made up of 13 amino acids. J gave up 7 bases and V 7 bases, and 2 bases lay outside the gene matches. Germline loops: CDR1 LGHDT, CDR2 YNNKEL (reference sequence). This CDR3 is CASKGQGNSPLHF. The DNA for the CDR3 is TGTGCCAGCAAAGGACAGGGGAATTCACCCCTCCACTTT.

As regards this clone: Distinct nucleotide sequences in the sample also encode this CDR3. The chain links TRBV12-3 or TRBV12-4 to TRBJ1-5, with 9 positions matching TRBD1. CDR3 length: 13 amino acids. J gave up 7 bases and V 6 bases, and 4 bases lay outside the gene matches. This chain's CDR3 is CASSRDRVQPQHF. The CDR3 nucleotides are TGTGCCAGCAGCAGGGACAGGGTCCAGCCCCAGCATTTT.

This chain links TRBV11-2 with TRBJ1-2; D is unresolved. The germline CDR1 and CDR2 sequences are SGHAT and FQNNGV. This CDR3 region has 13 residues. V was trimmed by 1 base and J by 4 bases, leaving 7 bases between them. The chain's CDR3 is CASSLAQRYGYTF. The CDR3 bases are TGTGCCAGCAGCTTAGCCCAGCGCTATGGCTACACCTTC.

The rearrangement joins TRBV29-1 to TRBJ1-2; TRBD1 aligns across 8 bases. There are 13 residues in the CDR3. J was trimmed by 4 bases and V by 4 bases; bases with no gene match: 5. Germline CDR1 reads SQVTM; CDR2 reads ANQGSEA. The CDR3 spells CSVVDREAYGYTF. CDR3 DNA: TGCAGCGTTGTGGACAGGGAGGCCTATGGCTACACCTTC.

CDR3 residues: CASRGDSGLGEAFF. DNA of the CDR3: TGTGCCAGCAGGGGGGACAGCGGATTAGGTGAAGCTTTCTTT. The chain recombines TRBV2 with TRBJ1-1; 7 nucleotides agree with TRBD1. V dropped 6 bases and J dropped 7; count of bases not matched to a gene: 11. This CDR3 comprises 14 residues. The germline V gene encodes CDR1 SNHLY and CDR2 FYNNEI. Combining the CDR3 with reference TRBV2 and TRBJ1-1 gives the whole variable domain EPEVTQTPSHQVTQMGQEVILRCVPISNHLYFYWYRQILGQKVEFLVSFYNNEISEKSEIFDDQFSVERPDGSNFTLKIRSTKLEDSAMYFCASRGDSGLGEAFFGQGTRLTVV.

V and J are TRBV5-6 and TRBJ2-3; TRBD1 matches at 7 bases. J was trimmed by 6 bases and V by 3 bases; bases with no gene match: 7. This CDR3 has 14 residues. CDR1 SGHDT and CDR2 YYEEEE come from the germline V gene. This CDR3 reads CASSWLTGKDTQYF. The CDR3 DNA reads as TGTGCCAGCAGCTGGTTGACAGGGAAGGATACGCAGTATTTT.

The V call is TRBV15, the J call TRBJ2-1, with D unclear. V was cut by 1 base and J by 0 bases, with 7 bases left in between. The germline gives CDR1 LNHNV, CDR2 YYDKDF (reference sequence). This CDR3 has 15 amino acids. CDR3 sequence (DNA): TGTGCCACCAGCAGAGGGGCAGACTCCTACAATGAGCAGTTCTTC. Translated: CATSRGADSYNEQFF.

DNA of the CDR3: TGTGCCAGCAGCTCAACGGGAGGCTCCGTTGCTGAAGCTTTCTTT. Translation: CASSSTGGSVAEAFF. The chain joins TRBV7-3 to TRBJ1-1; unclear D gene. The CDR3 runs 15 residues. Germline assignment: CDR1 SGHTA and CDR2 FQGTGA. Trimming shortened V by 4 bases and J by 6 bases, and 18 bases separated the two germline ends.

V gene TRBV5-1 combines with J gene TRBJ2-1, with 11 bases fitting TRBD2. Per the germline V gene, CDR1 is SGHRS and CDR2 is YFSETQ. The CDR3 has 16 amino acids. V shed 4 bases, J shed 7 bases, and the junction held 10 bases outside the gene matches. CDR3 nucleotides: TGCGCCAGCAGCGCGTTAGCGGGGGGGCCTGGTAATGAGCAGTTCTTC. Residues: CASSALAGGPGNEQFF.

The chain has TRBV19 and TRBJ1-2; D is perhaps TRBD1 (5 bases). V was shortened by 3 bases and J by 7 bases, with 12 bases between the two germline ends. The CDR3 runs 13 residues. Looked up from germline, CDR1 is LNHDA and CDR2 is SQIVND (reference sequence). The CDR3 is CASSIPGWPGYTF. As DNA, the CDR3 is TGTGCCAGTAGTATCCCAGGGTGGCCTGGCTACACCTTC. The full variable domain, rest sourced from reference TRBV19 and TRBJ1-2, is DGGITQSPKYLFRKEGQNVTLSCEQNLNHDAMYWYRQDPGQGLRLIYYSQIVNDFQKGDIAEGYSVSREKKESFPLTVTSAQKNPTAFYLCASSIPGWPGYTFGSGTRLTVV.

This clone was observed a few times. The V call is TRBV21-1, the J call TRBJ1-2; the D call TRBD1 from the table was never checked on the DNA. TRBV21-1 is classified as a pseudogene. The CDR3 is made up of 12 amino acids. CDR3 sequence (DNA): TGTGCCAGCACCACAGGGGGCCCTGGCTACACCTTC. It yields the protein CASTTGGPGYTF.

CDR3 sequence reads: CASSVDPGQGIQETQYF. CDR3 coding DNA: TGTGCCAGCAGCGTAGACCCGGGACAGGGGATTCAAGAGACCCAGTACTTC. The genes are TRBV9 and TRBJ2-5; 10 nucleotides line up with TRBD1. This CDR3 has 17 residues. Germline V gives CDR1 SGDLS, CDR2 YYNGEE. The V and J ends lost 0 bases and 2 bases, in that order; junction bases with no gene match: 7.

The rearrangement uses TRBV4-2 and TRBJ1-1; a possible D gene is TRBD1 (5 bases). Per the germline V gene, CDR1 is LGHNA and CDR2 is YNFKEQ. V was trimmed by 0 bases and J by 6 bases, leaving 8 bases between them. The CDR3 has 13 residues. CDR3 region: CASSQDAGPEAFF. The CDR3 DNA sequence: TGTGCCAGCAGCCAAGACGCGGGACCTGAAGCTTTCTTT.

This clone was seen only once. This sequence joins TRBV10-1 and TRBJ1-6; 8 positions agree with TRBD1. Unmatched junction bases numbered 7, after V lost 8 bases and J lost 10 bases. The CDR3 runs 13 residues. CDR1 is WNHNN, CDR2 SYGVQD, per germline (reference sequence). The chain's CDR3 is CASGRTGQSPLHF. For the CDR3, the DNA is TGCGCCAGCGGCCGGACAGGGCAATCACCCCTCCACTTT.

The chain combines TRBV27 with TRBJ2-3, with TRBD2 matching 10 bases. This CDR3 spans 15 amino acids. V was clipped by 5 bases and J by 7 bases; unmatched bases: 9. Germline CDR1 MNHEY, CDR2 SMNVEV (reference sequence). The CDR3 spells CASSRVSGGVHTQYF. The CDR3 bases are TGTGCCAGCAGTCGTGTCAGCGGGGGGGTTCATACGCAGTATTTT.

In its sample, this clone was seen a few times. The chain combines TRBV4-1 with TRBJ2-1, with a weak D call TRBD2 (6 bases). Per the germline V gene, CDR1 is MGHRA and CDR2 is YSYEKL. V lost 3 bases and J lost 2, with 11 bases in between. The CDR3 totals 15 residues. DNA of the CDR3: TGCGCCAGCAGCCAGGGACTGGACACCTACAATGAGCAGTTCTTC. Amino acid sequence: CASSQGLDTYNEQFF.

This clone was seen a handful of times. V gene TRBV5-1 combines with J gene TRBJ1-4; maybe TRBD1 (5 bases). CDR1 and CDR2 (germline): SGHRS, YFSETQ. V was cut by 0 bases and J by 5 bases, with 11 bases left in between. The CDR3 extends over 15 amino acids. The CDR3 protein is CASSLEGKKNEKLFF. The CDR3 DNA follows: TGCGCCAGCAGCTTGGAGGGGAAAAAAAATGAAAAACTGTTTTTT.

This chain joins TRBV19 and TRBJ1-2; D is unresolved. V lost 7 bases to trimming and J lost 8 bases, with 17 bases between them. Germline values: CDR1 LNHDA, CDR2 SQIVND (reference sequence). CDR3 size: 13 residues. Here the CDR3 reads CASNRVGFGGYTF. CDR3 nucleotide sequence: TGTGCCAGTAATAGAGTCGGATTCGGGGGCTACACCTTC.

The rearrangement links TRBV30 to TRBJ1-5; 8 bases map to TRBD1. Germline V gene sequence: CDR1 GTSNPN, CDR2 SVGIG (reference sequence). Trimming at V came to 3 bases and at J to 6 bases, leaving 10 bases not matched to a gene. This CDR3 contains 15 residues. In DNA, the CDR3 is TGTGCCTGGAGAACGACAGGGGCCGAGGGTCAGCCCCAGCATTTT. Translation gives CAWRTTGAEGQPQHF.

With regard to this clone: A junction end diverges from the germline sequence, so it may reflect a read error. The rearrangement links TRBV28 to TRBJ1-6; a weak D match, TRBD1 (6 bases). The length of the CDR3 is 14 residues. The germline V gene encodes CDR1 MDHEN and CDR2 SYDVKM. CDR3 amino acids: CASRGPGANLPLHF. The DNA for the CDR3 is TGTGCCAGCAGGGGTCCAGGGGCAAATTTACCCCTCCACTTT.